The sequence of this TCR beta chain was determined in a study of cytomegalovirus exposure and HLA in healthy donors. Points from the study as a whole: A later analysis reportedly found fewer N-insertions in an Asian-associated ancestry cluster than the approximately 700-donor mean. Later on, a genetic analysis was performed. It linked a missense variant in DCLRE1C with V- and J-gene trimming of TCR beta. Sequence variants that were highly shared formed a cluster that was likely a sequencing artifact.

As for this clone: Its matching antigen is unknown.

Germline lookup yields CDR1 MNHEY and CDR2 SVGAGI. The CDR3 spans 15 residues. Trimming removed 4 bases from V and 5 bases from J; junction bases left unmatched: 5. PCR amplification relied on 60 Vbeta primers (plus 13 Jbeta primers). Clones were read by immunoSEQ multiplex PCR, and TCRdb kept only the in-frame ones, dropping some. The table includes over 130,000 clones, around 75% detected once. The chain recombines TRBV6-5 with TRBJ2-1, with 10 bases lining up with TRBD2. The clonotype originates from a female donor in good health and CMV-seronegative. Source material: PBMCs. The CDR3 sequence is CASSSRTSGNNEQFF. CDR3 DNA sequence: TGTGCCAGCAGTTCCCGGACTAGCGGAAACAATGAGCAGTTCTTC.